The 4 T cell receptor beta chains in this list originate from one sample, sequenced in a study of control samples from healthy donors and cancer patients. Libraries were prepared by immunoSEQ multiplex PCR; TCRdb keeps only in-frame clonotypes and omits some of them. The sample yields about 160,000 clones, 80% to 95% seen once. The sample taken for sequencing was blood. These receptors originate from a man younger than 30 in good health.

The chain uses TRBV5-4 and TRBJ1-1; D remains ambiguous. From germline, CDR1 is SGHNT and CDR2 YYREEE (reference sequence). This CDR3 contains 14 residues. The V end lost 5 bases, the J end lost 8 bases, and 19 bases lay between the germline ends. CDR3 region: CASRVDPRTSEAFF. The CDR3 region has the DNA TGTGCCAGCAGGGTGGACCCTCGGACCTCCGAAGCTTTCTTT.

This clone appeared once. The gene calls are TRBV28 and TRBJ2-7; D possibly corresponds to TRBD1 (6 bases). The CDR3 has 13 amino acids. Per the germline V gene, CDR1 is MDHEN and CDR2 is SYDVKM. V shed 1 base and J shed 6 bases, with 10 bases lying between them. In DNA form, the CDR3 reads TGTGCCAGCAGTTTATTACAGGGTAGCGAGCAGTACTTC. Translating gives CASSLLQGSEQYF.

CDR3 coding DNA: TGTGCCAGCAGCCCACGGCTTATACCAGGGGCAACTAATGAAAAACTGTTTTTT. It is translated as CASSPRLIPGATNEKLFF. J is TRBJ1-4 and V is TRBV7-8; D might be TRBD1 (6 bases). Trimming shortened V by 5 bases and J by 0 bases, and 19 bases separated the two germline ends. This CDR3 spans 18 amino acids. The germline CDR1 and CDR2 sequences are SGHVS and FQNEAQ.

This chain links TRBV2 with TRBJ1-4, with 7 bases fitting TRBD1. V was clipped by 4 bases and J by 7 bases; unmatched bases: 9. The CDR3 has 15 residues. Germline V CDR1 and CDR2: SNHLY, FYNNEI. The CDR3 DNA reads TGTGCCAGCAGTGTGTCAAGGCAGGGGGGTGAAAAACTGTTTTTT. This sequence encodes CASSVSRQGGEKLFF. Full variable domain (outside the CDR3, taken from reference TRBV2 and TRBJ1-4): EPEVTQTPSHQVTQMGQEVILRCVPISNHLYFYWYRQILGQKVEFLVSFYNNEISEKSEIFDDQFSVERPDGSNFTLKIRSTKLEDSAMYFCASSVSRQGGEKLFFGSGTQLSVL.